This paragraph reports one T cell receptor (beta chain). This sample was included in a study of shared clonotypes between healthy human individuals. Study-wide background: For every donor, three CD4 naive, three CD4 memory, two CD8 naive and one CD8 memory plates were used.

The CDR3 extends over 12 amino acids. The V end lost 4 bases, the J end lost 10 bases, and 11 bases lay between the germline ends. Germline CDR1 and CDR2: SGHVS and FNYEAQ. Only in-frame clones appear in the TCRdb table, and some are missing; sequencing was by immunoSEQ multiplex PCR. The table lists about 2.3 million clones, approximately 93% of them singletons. This rearrangement joins TRBV7-6 to TRBJ2-1; D is ambiguous. Sequenced: naive CD4+ T cells from PBMCs. Subset in this sample: CD45RA+ positively selected. This receptor was taken from a man between 18 and 29 years old in good health. Some clones in this sample may be carry-over from other donors' samples. The CDR3 bases are TGTGCCAGCAGCTCCTTCCGGGCCGAGCAGTTCTTC. It codes for CASSSFRAEQFF.